Below, 18 T cell receptor beta chains from the same sample are listed, as sequenced in a study of blood T cell repertoires in COVID-19. Method: immunoSEQ multiplex PCR; TCRdb's copy keeps in-frame clones and lacks some. Counted here are 350,000 to 400,000 clones, 89% occurring once; the ten biggest clones make up about 1.8%. The sample consisted of PBMCs or T cells enriched from blood (not recorded which). These receptors originate from a woman between 25 and 40 years old who had recovered from COVID-19.

This clone appeared once. The chain has TRBV19 and TRBJ1-5; D is uncertain. CDR1 is LNHDA, CDR2 SQIVND, per germline (reference sequence). Trimming stripped 7 bases from V and 4 bases from J, with 20 bases between. This CDR3 contains 16 residues. The CDR3 nucleotides read TGTGCCAGTACCCCCGGACCCCAACTAGGGAATCAGCCCCAGCATTTT. Translating it yields CASTPGPQLGNQPQHF.

CDR3 nucleotides: TGTGCCACCCGGGGGGGGTTCTCCTACAATGAGCAGTTCTTC. It is translated as CATRGGFSYNEQFF. The genes are TRBV15 and TRBJ2-1; 8 bases match TRBD2. Per germline, CDR1 LNHNV and CDR2 YYDKDF (reference sequence). The CDR3 covers 14 residues. Trimming at V came to 8 bases and at J to 0 bases, leaving 3 bases not matched to a gene. The full variable domain, rest sourced from reference TRBV15 and TRBJ2-1, is DAMVIQNPRYQVTQFGKPVTLSCSQTLNHNVMYWYQQKSSQAPKLLFHYYDKDFNNEADTPDNFQSRRPNTSFCFLDIRSPGLGDTAMYLCATRGGFSYNEQFFGPGTRLTVL.

The V and J genes are TRBV15 and TRBJ1-5; D ambiguous. With 0 bases removed from V and 7 bases from J, the gap between germline ends came to 10 bases. The CDR3 has 14 amino acids. In germline, CDR1 is LNHNV, CDR2 YYDKDF (reference sequence). CDR3 coding DNA: TGTGCCACCAGCAGAGACAGGCTTCAACAGCCCCAGCATTTT. Residues: CATSRDRLQQPQHF. Using reference TRBV15 and TRBJ1-5 for the parts outside the CDR3, the full variable domain is DAMVIQNPRYQVTQFGKPVTLSCSQTLNHNVMYWYQQKSSQAPKLLFHYYDKDFNNEADTPDNFQSRRPNTSFCFLDIRSPGLGDTAMYLCATSRDRLQQPQHFGDGTRLSIL.

The chain employs TRBV10-3 and TRBJ2-6, with D maybe TRBD1 (5 bases). Germline CDR1 and CDR2: ENHRY and SYGVKD. The CDR3 is made up of 15 amino acids. The V gene lost 6 bases and the J gene lost 6 bases, with 15 bases spanning the gap. The CDR3 sequence: CAISSSGSKANVLTF. Here the CDR3 DNA reads TGTGCCATCAGCTCCTCAGGGTCTAAGGCCAACGTCCTGACTTTC.

The chain joins TRBV27 to TRBJ2-2; D possibly corresponds to TRBD1 (5 bases). Trimming removed 3 bases from V and 1 base from J, with 9 bases in between. The CDR3 contains 15 residues. Looked up from germline, CDR1 is MNHEY and CDR2 is SMNVEV (reference sequence). The CDR3 DNA is TGTGCCAGCAGTTTGGGGCAGGGGAACACCGGGGAGCTGTTTTTT. Translating gives CASSLGQGNTGELFF.

Regarding this clone: One end of the junction does not line up with germline, which may come from a read error. The chain recombines TRBV6-5 with TRBJ1-2, with a weak D call TRBD1 (6 bases). Germline CDR1 is MNHEY and CDR2 is SVGAGI. The CDR3 runs 15 residues. The CDR3 bases are TGTGCCAGCAGATCCCAGGGGAGCGGACCCTATAGCTACACCTTC. Translating it yields CASRSQGSGPYSYTF.

The chain uses TRBV19 and TRBJ1-5; D gene ambiguous. CDR1 and CDR2 from the germline V gene are LNHDA and SQIVND (reference sequence). CDR3 length: 13 residues. V was trimmed by 7 bases and J by 6 bases, leaving 13 bases between them. In nucleotides, the CDR3 is TGTGCCAGTATGGAGGGAGGCAGTCAGCCCCAGCATTTT. This sequence encodes CASMEGGSQPQHF. Complete variable domain (other parts from reference TRBV19 and TRBJ1-5): DGGITQSPKYLFRKEGQNVTLSCEQNLNHDAMYWYRQDPGQGLRLIYYSQIVNDFQKGDIAEGYSVSREKKESFPLTVTSAQKNPTAFYLCASMEGGSQPQHFGDGTRLSIL.

The sample holds one count of this clone. The chain combines TRBV24-1 with TRBJ1-1; D might be TRBD1 (6 bases). The germline V gene has CDR1 KGHDR and CDR2 SFDVKD. V lost 4 bases, J lost 1 base, and 12 bases lay in between. The CDR3 has 15 residues. CDR3 bases: TGTGCCACCAGTGACCCGACAGGACCGAACACTGAAGCTTTCTTT. This sequence encodes CATSDPTGPNTEAFF.

This clone was seen just once. The chain combines TRBV3-1 (or the pseudogene TRBV3-2) with TRBJ1-2; D possibly corresponds to TRBD1 (5 bases). The length of the CDR3 is 13 residues. Germline V gene sequence: CDR1 LGHDT, CDR2 YNNKEL (reference sequence). V lost 4 bases and J lost 7, with 13 bases in between. In DNA form, the CDR3 reads TGTGCCAGCAGCCTGCGCTCCGGGGGTGGCTACACCTTC. Translation: CASSLRSGGGYTF.

This chain connects TRBV30 to TRBJ1-6; TRBD1 matches at 10 bases. The length of the CDR3 is 17 residues. Germline V lookup: CDR1 GTSNPN, CDR2 SVGIG (reference sequence). The V and J ends lost 1 base and 7 bases, in that order; junction bases with no gene match: 10. CDR3 protein: CAWSATTGGSWNSPLHF. CDR3 coding DNA: TGTGCCTGGAGTGCAACGACAGGGGGCTCGTGGAATTCACCCCTCCACTTT. Filled out from reference TRBV30 and TRBJ1-6, the complete variable domain reads SQTIHQWPATLVQPVGSPLSLECTVEGTSNPNLYWYRQAAGRGLQLLFYSVGIGQISSEVPQNLSASRPQDRQFILSSKKLLLSDSGFYLCAWSATTGGSWNSPLHFGNGTRLTVT.

The rearrangement uses TRBV11-2 and TRBJ2-7; D is unclear. Germline V gene data show CDR1 as SGHAT and CDR2 as FQNNGV. V lost 5 bases to trimming and J lost 2 bases, with 13 bases between them. This CDR3 is built from 14 residues. The CDR3 coding sequence is TGTGCCAGCAGCCAAGAGGTCACCCCCTACGAGCAGTACTTC. Residues: CASSQEVTPYEQYF.

The chain uses TRBV6-5 and TRBJ2-1; 8 bases map to TRBD2. The CDR3 sequence is 14 residues long. J gave up 4 bases and V 9 bases, and 8 bases lay outside the gene matches. Germline V gives CDR1 MNHEY, CDR2 SVGAGI. The CDR3 sequence is CARPPGLGYNEQFF. The CDR3 nucleotides are TGTGCCAGACCCCCGGGACTAGGGTACAATGAGCAGTTCTTC.

The V gene is TRBV30, the J gene TRBJ1-1; 7 bases agree with TRBD1. The CDR3 runs 16 residues. In germline, CDR1 is GTSNPN, CDR2 SVGIG (reference sequence). The trim removed 5 bases at V and 1 base at J, leaving 13 bases unmatched. The CDR3 is CAWFRRDRRENTEAFF. The CDR3 nucleotides read TGTGCCTGGTTCCGCCGGGACAGAAGAGAGAACACTGAAGCTTTCTTT.

CDR3 sequence reads: CASQGEYNSPLHF. For the CDR3, the DNA is TGTGCCTCGCAGGGGGAGTATAATTCACCCCTCCACTTT. The chain has TRBV10-3 and TRBJ1-6, with 7 bases fitting TRBD1. The junction had 5 bases not matched to a gene; V was cut back by 11 bases and J by 4 bases. The CDR3 extends over 13 amino acids. The germline gives CDR1 ENHRY, CDR2 SYGVKD.

This clone was observed a single time. This chain joins TRBV7-9 and TRBJ1-4, with TRBD1 matching over 7 bases. Trimming removed 5 bases from V and 8 bases from J; junction bases left unmatched: 11. Germline values: CDR1 SEHNR, CDR2 FQNEAQ (reference sequence). The CDR3 length is 15 residues. This CDR3 is CASSPDRDRREKLFF. The CDR3 region has the DNA TGTGCCAGCAGCCCCGACAGGGACAGACGGGAAAAACTGTTTTTT.

This sequence joins TRBV14 and TRBJ1-4; D call uncertain. Deletions cut 0 bases from V and 0 bases from J, with 8 bases between. The CDR3 covers 16 residues. CDR1 and CDR2 from the germline V gene are SGHDN and FVKESK. The CDR3 loop is CASSQEQRSTNEKLFF. The CDR3 nucleotides are TGTGCCAGCAGCCAAGAGCAGCGTTCAACTAATGAAAAACTGTTTTTT. Variable domain in full (rest from reference TRBV14 and TRBJ1-4): EAGVTQFPSHSVIEKGQTVTLRCDPISGHDNLYWYRRVMGKEIKFLLHFVKESKQDESGMPNNRFLAERTGGTYSTLKVQPAELEDSGVYFCASSQEQRSTNEKLFFGSGTQLSVL.

This clone was seen more than once but under ten times. The rearrangement links TRBV4-1 to TRBJ1-2; unclear D gene. Trimming removed 0 bases at V and 4 bases at J, with 9 bases between. This CDR3 contains 14 residues. Germline V gene lookup returns CDR1 MGHRA and CDR2 YSYEKL. In DNA, the CDR3 is TGCGCCAGCAGCCAAGATCCATTGGCCTATGGCTACACCTTC. It encodes CASSQDPLAYGYTF.

The sample holds one count of this clone. This rearrangement joins TRBV2 to TRBJ1-2; 8 bases line up with TRBD1. Germline V lookup: CDR1 SNHLY, CDR2 FYNNEI. The CDR3 sequence is 19 residues long. V lost 0 bases, J lost 1 base, and 13 bases stayed unmatched. CDR3 region: CASSEAYRGSPSSNYGYTF. The CDR3 DNA follows: TGTGCCAGCAGTGAAGCCTACAGGGGGTCCCCTTCTAGTAACTATGGCTACACCTTC.